Below are 19 T cell receptor beta chains sequenced from a single sample in a study of blood T cell repertoires in COVID-19. The method was immunoSEQ multiplex PCR; TCRdb's version includes in-frame clones alone and lacks a portion of them. This repertoire shows about 670,000 clones, approximately 90% found once; its top ten account for more than 0.25%. Source material: peripheral blood. The receptors here all came from a woman under 30 with acute or convalescent COVID-19.

This sequence joins TRBV27 and TRBJ1-2, with D perhaps TRBD1 (5 bases). Germline V lookup: CDR1 MNHEY, CDR2 SMNVEV (reference sequence). The CDR3 has 14 residues. V was cut by 5 bases and J by 4 bases, with 14 bases left in between. As DNA, the CDR3 is TGTGCCAGCAGTGACAGTTGGCAGCCCTATGGCTACACCTTC. It specifies CASSDSWQPYGYTF.

V is TRBV9 and J is TRBJ1-2; 8 bases fit TRBD1. The CDR3 is made up of 15 amino acids. Per germline, CDR1 SGDLS and CDR2 YYNGEE. The V gene end was trimmed by 4 bases and the J gene end by 3 bases; junction bases not matched to a gene: 8. The CDR3 is CASSSGQGHDYGYTF. The CDR3 DNA reads as TGTGCCAGCAGCTCTGGACAGGGCCACGACTATGGCTACACCTTC.

In regard to this clone: The junction and the germline gene differ at one end; a read error may be behind it. V gene TRBV6-5 combines with J gene TRBJ2-1; 8 bases fit TRBD2. The CDR3 covers 14 residues. Germline CDR1 and CDR2: MNHEY and SVGAGI. The CDR3: CASTVGGAYDEQFF. The DNA of the CDR3 is TGTGCCAGCACCGTCGGGGGGGCCTACGATGAGCAGTTCTTC.

The V and J genes are TRBV19 and TRBJ1-2; 9 bases are a match to TRBD1. The CDR3 totals 13 residues. Germline assignment: CDR1 LNHDA and CDR2 SQIVND (reference sequence). V gave up 7 bases and J gave up 7 bases; unmatched junction bases: 7. For the CDR3, the DNA is TGTGCCAGTAACCCACAGGGGGCGGTTGGCTACACCTTC. Residues: CASNPQGAVGYTF.

This chain joins TRBV7-5 and TRBJ1-6; the table gives TRBD1 as D, unverified against the DNA. TRBV7-5 is a known pseudogene. This CDR3 spans 13 amino acids. The CDR3 DNA sequence: TGTGCCAGAAGGGGCAGGGTGGGTTCACCCCTCCACTTT. This codes for CARRGRVGSPLHF.

This clone has only a few counts. The chain joins TRBV30 to TRBJ1-6, with D hard to call. Germline V CDR1 and CDR2: GTSNPN, SVGIG (reference sequence). V dropped 4 bases and J dropped 7 bases, with 14 bases sitting between them. The CDR3 loop spans 14 amino acids. The CDR3: CAWTGGRLNSPLHF. CDR3 nucleotide sequence: TGTGCCTGGACCGGCGGTAGACTAAATTCACCCCTCCACTTT.

The V call is TRBV30, the J call TRBJ2-7; TRBD1 matches 10 bases. This CDR3 is built from 14 residues. Germline V gene sequence: CDR1 GTSNPN, CDR2 SVGIG (reference sequence). The J segment lost 3 bases and the V segment lost 4 bases, leaving 6 bases of the junction unmatched. CDR3 residues: CAWNGQGEIYEQYF. The CDR3 nucleotides read TGTGCCTGGAACGGACAGGGGGAAATCTACGAGCAGTACTTC.

The CDR3 bases are TGCAGTACAAGTCGCGGAGGTCTAGGGATCTACAATGAGCAGTTCTTC. Its translation: CSTSRGGLGIYNEQFF. The chain employs TRBV29-1 and TRBJ2-1; a possible D gene is TRBD2 (5 bases). The CDR3 is 16 amino acids. Looked up from germline, CDR1 is SQVTM and CDR2 is ANQGSEA.

The genes are TRBV7-9 and TRBJ1-1, with 7 positions matching TRBD1. This CDR3 region has 13 residues. CDR1 and CDR2 from the germline V gene are SEHNR and FQNEAQ (reference sequence). Trimming removed 5 bases from V and 7 bases from J; junction bases left unmatched: 7. CDR3 protein: CASSEGQQDEAFF. CDR3 DNA: TGTGCCAGCAGCGAGGGACAGCAAGATGAAGCTTTCTTT.

The chain has TRBV4-1 and TRBJ2-5; D perhaps matches TRBD2 (6 bases). Trimming cost V 4 bases and J 4 bases, with 13 bases left between them. The CDR3 length is 14 residues. The V gene's germline CDR1 is MGHRA and CDR2 YSYEKL. CDR3 residues: CASSPPGTAETQYF. CDR3 DNA: TGCGCCAGCAGCCCCCCCGGGACTGCAGAGACCCAGTACTTC.

V usage is TRBV5-1 and J usage is TRBJ2-3, with D possibly matching TRBD1 (6 bases). V shed 3 bases and J shed 5 bases, with 16 bases lying between them. The CDR3 loop spans 15 amino acids. Germline assignment: CDR1 SGHRS and CDR2 YFSETQ. CDR3 DNA: TGCGCCAGCAGCTCTGACAGGCTATACAAAGATACGCAGTATTTT. This codes for CASSSDRLYKDTQYF. The variable domain in full, with the rest retrieved from reference TRBV5-1 and TRBJ2-3, is KAGVTQTPRYLIKTRGQQVTLSCSPISGHRSVSWYQQTPGQGLQFLFEYFSETQRNKGNFPGRFSGRQFSNSRSEMNVSTLELGDSALYLCASSSDRLYKDTQYFGPGTRLTVL.

This chain links TRBV5-1 with TRBJ2-7; no clear D gene. The germline CDR1 and CDR2 sequences are SGHRS and YFSETQ. This CDR3 is built from 13 residues. V lost 1 base, J lost 2 bases, and 7 bases lay in between. CDR3 bases: TGCGCCAGCAGCTTGTCCACAGCCTACGAGCAGTACTTC. Amino acid sequence: CASSLSTAYEQYF.

This chain uses TRBV9 with TRBJ1-1, with TRBD1 as a possible D gene (6 bases). V was cut by 0 bases and J by 6 bases, with 12 bases left in between. Germline values: CDR1 SGDLS, CDR2 YYNGEE. This CDR3 spans 14 amino acids. The CDR3 region is CASSVEQGISEAFF. Here the CDR3 DNA reads TGTGCCAGCAGCGTAGAACAGGGTATCTCTGAAGCTTTCTTT. Looking up the rest from reference TRBV9 and TRBJ1-1 gives the full variable domain: DSGVTQTPKHLITATGQRVTLRCSPRSGDLSVYWYQQSLDQGLQFLIQYYNGEERAKGNILERFSAQQFPDLHSELNLSSLELGDSALYFCASSVEQGISEAFFGQGTRLTVV.

The genes are TRBV24-1 and TRBJ1-2, with a possible D match to TRBD1 (5 bases). The germline V gene encodes CDR1 KGHDR and CDR2 SFDVKD. V lost 5 bases, J lost 7 bases, and 13 bases lay in between. The CDR3 runs 13 residues. This CDR3 reads CATSVAGTVGYTF. The CDR3 bases are TGTGCCACCAGTGTTGCAGGGACTGTTGGCTACACCTTC.

The chain joins TRBV9 to TRBJ2-7; maybe TRBD2 (5 bases). The CDR3 runs to 14 residues. Per the germline V gene, CDR1 is SGDLS and CDR2 is YYNGEE. V shed 2 bases and J shed 2 bases, with 11 bases lying between them. The CDR3 DNA sequence: TGTGCCAGCAGCGTCGGGGAATGGACCTACGAGCAGTACTTC. As protein: CASSVGEWTYEQYF.

Regarding this clone: At the DNA level, this CDR3 is encoded by other sequences in the same sample as well. The V call is TRBV30, the J call TRBJ1-2; no reliable D call. CDR1 GTSNPN and CDR2 SVGIG come from the germline V gene (reference sequence). Trimming shortened V by 1 base and J by 4 bases, and 4 bases separated the two germline ends. CDR3 length equals 11 residues. CDR3 nucleotides: TGTGCCTGGAGTGGAGGCTATGGCTACACCTTC. Translation gives CAWSGGYGYTF.

This chain links TRBV10-3 with TRBJ1-6; unclear D gene. The CDR3 is 14 amino acids. Trimming stripped 6 bases from V and 14 bases from J, with 20 bases between. Per germline, CDR1 ENHRY and CDR2 SYGVKD. The chain's CDR3 is CAIRDRSPNLSLHF. The DNA of the CDR3 is TGTGCCATCAGGGATCGGAGCCCGAACTTGTCCCTCCACTTT.

The V call is TRBV15, the J call TRBJ1-1; D ambiguous. This CDR3 spans 13 amino acids. Between the trimmed V and J ends, which lost 0 bases and 7 bases, there was a span of 9 bases. CDR1 LNHNV and CDR2 YYDKDF come from the germline V gene (reference sequence). CDR3 nucleotides: TGTGCCACCAGCAGAGATCGGGGTTTTGAAGCTTTCTTT. Amino acid sequence: CATSRDRGFEAFF.

The genes are TRBV7-2 and TRBJ2-7, with 7 bases that match TRBD2. The CDR3 runs 14 residues. The V gene end was trimmed by 2 bases and the J gene end by 3 bases; junction bases not matched to a gene: 4. Germline V gene sequence: CDR1 SGHTA, CDR2 FQGNSA. The CDR3 sequence is CASSLIASGYEQYF. CDR3 coding DNA: TGTGCCAGCAGCTTAATCGCTAGCGGCTACGAGCAGTACTTC.